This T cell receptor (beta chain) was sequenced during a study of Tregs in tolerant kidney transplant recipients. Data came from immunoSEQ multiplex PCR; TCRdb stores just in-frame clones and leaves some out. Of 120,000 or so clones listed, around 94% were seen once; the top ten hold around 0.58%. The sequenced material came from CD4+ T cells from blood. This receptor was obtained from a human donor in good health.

Written as DNA, the CDR3 is TGTGCCAGCAGCGTTCTGACCGGGACTCCAGGGGAGACCCAGTACTTC. Its protein is CASSVLTGTPGETQYF. The chain employs TRBV9 and TRBJ2-5; TRBD2 is a possible D gene (6 bases). The germline V gene encodes CDR1 SGDLS and CDR2 YYNGEE. The length of the CDR3 is 16 residues. V lost 2 bases and J 5 bases, leaving 19 bases between the germline ends.